The rows below give T cell receptor beta chains drawn from one sample of a study of blood T cell repertoires in COVID-19. The repertoire was sequenced with immunoSEQ multiplex PCR; TCRdb's copy has only in-frame clones and lacks some. Altogether some 150,000 clones are present, over 75% being singletons, with the ten largest covering more than 0.75%. Specimen: PBMCs or T cells enriched from blood (not recorded which). These receptors originate from a woman between 18 and 29 years old who had recovered from COVID-19. Both conserved end residues are part of each CDR3. The order of the fields is D gene, V gene, clone size, J gene, CDR3 protein, CDR3 DNA. A D gene is named only where the DNA matches it firmly. Only some rows state a clone size, as once, few, many or a class for expanded clones.

>NA|TRBV5-1|NA|TRBJ1-1
CASSLAWQNTEAFF
TGCGCCAGCAGCTTGGCGTGGCAGAACACTGAAGCTTTCTTT
>TRBD2|TRBV9|NA|TRBJ2-1
CASSDGTSGTYNEQFF
TGTGCCAGCAGCGATGGGACTAGCGGGACCTACAATGAGCAGTTCTTC
>TRBD1|TRBV28|NA|TRBJ1-2
CASVEDRGNFISYGYTF
TGTGCCAGCGTTGAGGACAGGGGTAATTTTATAAGCTATGGCTACACCTTC
>NA|TRBV2|NA|TRBJ2-7
CASSYRDEQYF
TGTGCCAGCAGTTACAGGGACGAGCAGTACTTC
>NA|TRBV6-2/TRBV6-3|NA|TRBJ1-5
CASTPRRVNQPQHF
TGTGCCAGCACCCCCAGGCGTGTCAATCAGCCCCAGCATTTT
>TRBD1|TRBV9|NA|TRBJ1-4
CASSERTGNEKLFF
TGTGCCAGCAGTGAGAGGACAGGGAATGAAAAACTGTTTTTT
>NA|TRBV5-1|NA|TRBJ2-2
CASSLGQGLNTGELFF
TGCGCCAGCAGCTTGGGGCAGGGCCTGAACACCGGGGAGCTGTTTTTT
>NA|TRBV30|NA|TRBJ2-3
CAWLKTGGTQYF
TGTGCCTGGCTTAAGACCGGCGGGACGCAGTATTTT
>TRBD2|TRBV3-1/TRBV3-2|NA|TRBJ2-1
CASSELLAVHNEQFF
TGTGCCAGCAGCGAGTTGCTAGCGGTCCACAATGAGCAGTTCTTC
>TRBD2|TRBV5-1|once|TRBJ2-2
CASSPSGTYTGELFF
TGCGCCAGCAGCCCTAGCGGGACCTACACCGGGGAGCTGTTTTTT
>TRBD2|TRBV19|NA|TRBJ2-3
CASSLIAGARTDTQYF
TGTGCCAGTAGTTTGATAGCGGGAGCCCGCACAGATACGCAGTATTTT
>TRBD1|TRBV7-2|NA|TRBJ2-1
CASSLDRGRNEQFF
TGTGCCAGCAGCTTAGACAGGGGGCGTAATGAGCAGTTCTTC
>NA|TRBV7-2|NA|TRBJ2-7
CASSVSGSGYEQYF
TGTGCCAGCAGCGTGAGCGGGTCAGGGTACGAGCAGTACTTC
>TRBD2|TRBV9|NA|TRBJ2-1
CASSVAGGPGNEQFF
TGTGCCAGCAGCGTAGCGGGAGGGCCTGGCAATGAGCAGTTCTTC
>TRBD2|TRBV7-9|NA|TRBJ2-1
CASSFGTRGNEQFF
TGTGCCAGCAGCTTCGGGACTAGGGGTAATGAGCAGTTCTTC
>TRBD2|TRBV5-6|NA|TRBJ2-7
CASSDEAQLAGGRRYEQYF
TGTGCCAGCAGTGATGAGGCGCAACTAGCGGGAGGGCGAAGGTACGAGCAGTACTTC
>TRBD1|TRBV5-4|NA|TRBJ1-1
CASSLGDRWQLNTEAFF
TGTGCCAGCAGCTTGGGGGACAGATGGCAATTGAACACTGAAGCTTTCTTT
>NA|TRBV7-9|NA|TRBJ1-1
CASSLAQGHTEAFF
TGTGCCAGCAGCTTAGCGCAGGGTCACACTGAAGCTTTCTTT
>NA|TRBV6-5|NA|TRBJ1-2
CASSSLVSGVHGYTF
TGTGCCAGCAGCTCACTAGTTTCAGGGGTTCACGGCTACACCTTC
>NA|TRBV6-5|NA|TRBJ2-7
CASRRYYEQYF
TGTGCCAGCAGGAGGTACTACGAGCAGTACTTC
>TRBD2|TRBV7-7|NA|TRBJ2-1
CASSPSGSSYNEQFF
TGTGCTAGCAGCCCTAGCGGCAGCTCCTACAATGAGCAGTTCTTC
>TRBD1|TRBV5-1|NA|TRBJ2-2
CASSYRGNTGELFF
TGCGCCAGCAGCTACAGGGGGAACACCGGGGAGCTGTTTTTT
>NA|TRBV9|NA|TRBJ2-3
CASSQGLLTSDTQYF
TGTGCCAGCAGCCAGGGACTCCTGACTTCTGATACGCAGTATTTT
>NA|TRBV30|NA|TRBJ2-2
CAWSRGTDAGELFF
TGTGCCTGGAGTAGGGGGACGGACGCGGGGGAGCTGTTTTTT
>NA|TRBV3-1/TRBV3-2|NA|TRBJ2-7
CASSQGSVSYEQYF
TGTGCCAGCAGCCAAGGTTCGGTTTCCTACGAGCAGTACTTC
>NA|TRBV18|NA|TRBJ1-2
CASSPVQEYRDGYTF
TGTGCCAGCTCGCCAGTACAGGAGTATCGTGATGGCTACACCTTC
>TRBD2|TRBV9|NA|TRBJ2-1
CASSLSGTSGSVEQFF
TGTGCCAGCAGCCTGTCCGGGACTAGCGGGAGTGTTGAGCAGTTCTTC
>TRBD2|TRBV28|NA|TRBJ2-1
CASSPGLANNEQFF
TGTGCCAGCAGCCCGGGACTAGCGAACAATGAGCAGTTCTTC
>TRBD2|TRBV7-2|NA|TRBJ2-7
CASSLASGTYYEQYF
TGTGCCAGCAGCCTAGCTAGCGGGACCTACTACGAGCAGTACTTC
>NA|TRBV7-3|NA|TRBJ2-7
CATPEEYF
TGTGCCACCCCCGAGGAGTACTTC
>NA|TRBV28|NA|TRBJ1-1
CASSQWNTEAFF
TGTGCCAGCAGCCAGTGGAACACTGAAGCTTTCTTT
>NA|TRBV28|NA|TRBJ1-4
CASRGPGEKLFF
TGTGCCAGCAGGGGGCCTGGTGAAAAACTGTTTTTT
>TRBD2|TRBV5-1|NA|TRBJ2-1
CASSPRTSGSNEQFF
TGCGCCAGCAGCCCCCGGACTAGCGGGAGTAATGAGCAGTTCTTC
>TRBD2|TRBV4-2|NA|TRBJ2-4
CASSQGLAENIQYF
TGTGCCAGCAGCCAAGGACTAGCGGAAAACATTCAGTACTTC
>NA|TRBV7-9|NA|TRBJ2-7
CASSPDSYGQYF
TGTGCCAGCAGCCCGGACAGTTACGGGCAGTACTTC
>TRBD2|TRBV4-2|NA|TRBJ2-3
CASSQSTGAGADTQYF
TGTGCCAGCAGCCAAAGCACCGGTGCGGGAGCTGATACGCAGTATTTT
>TRBD1|TRBV29-1|NA|TRBJ2-2
CSVPVGQGVDNGELFF
TGCAGCGTACCCGTTGGACAGGGGGTTGATAACGGGGAGCTGTTTTTT
>TRBD2|TRBV19|NA|TRBJ2-1
CASRTGLDEQFF
TGTGCCAGTAGAACGGGACTAGATGAGCAGTTCTTC
>TRBD1|TRBV4-1|few|TRBJ1-6
CASSQFRQGRNSPLHF
TGCGCCAGCAGCCAATTCCGACAGGGACGCAATTCACCCCTCCACTTT
>TRBD2|TRBV4-2|NA|TRBJ2-2
CASSQDGEGMNTGELFF
TGTGCCAGCAGCCAAGATGGGGAGGGGATGAACACCGGGGAGCTGTTTTTT
>NA|TRBV9|NA|TRBJ1-1
CASSELPRNTEAFF
TGTGCCAGCAGCGAATTACCGCGGAACACTGAAGCTTTCTTT
>NA|TRBV27|NA|TRBJ2-5
CASSLRGFQETQYF
TGTGCCAGCAGTTTAAGGGGCTTCCAAGAGACCCAGTACTTC
>NA|TRBV2|NA|TRBJ1-4
CASRADLANEKLFF
TGTGCCAGCAGAGCGGATTTGGCTAATGAAAAACTGTTTTTT
>NA|TRBV5-8|NA|TRBJ1-1
CASSFRVTVNTEAFF
TGTGCCAGCAGCTTCAGGGTCACCGTGAACACTGAAGCTTTCTTT
>TRBD1|TRBV11-2|NA|TRBJ2-1
CASSLDGQGLNEQFF
TGTGCCAGCAGCCTCGATGGACAGGGTTTGAATGAGCAGTTCTTC
>TRBD2|TRBV19|NA|TRBJ2-3
CASKSGGPTDTQYF
TGTGCCAGTAAGTCGGGAGGGCCGACGGATACGCAGTATTTT
>NA|TRBV4-1|NA|TRBJ1-3
CASSQVVLSSGNTIYF
TGCGCCAGCAGCCAAGTGGTCTTGAGCTCTGGAAACACCATATATTTT
>NA|TRBV19|NA|TRBJ1-1
CASSSISGETVEAFF
TGTGCCAGTAGTAGTATATCCGGAGAGACCGTTGAAGCTTTCTTT
>TRBD2|TRBV19|NA|TRBJ2-3
CASSILAGSSTDTQYF
TGTGCCAGTAGTATTTTAGCGGGATCTAGCACAGATACGCAGTATTTT
>NA|TRBV28|NA|TRBJ1-4
CASSFEDTRKGLFF
TGTGCCAGCAGTTTTGAGGACACCAGAAAGGGGCTGTTTTTT
>TRBD2|TRBV6-4|NA|TRBJ2-7
CASINGRAFPYEQYF
TGTGCCAGCATAAACGGGAGGGCCTTTCCCTACGAGCAGTACTTC
>TRBD2|TRBV4-2|many|TRBJ2-7
CASSPDNSGTYEQYF
TGTGCCAGCAGCCCAGATAATAGCGGGACCTACGAGCAGTACTTC
>TRBD1|TRBV10-3|NA|TRBJ1-1
CAISGAGGSSTEAFF
TGTGCCATCAGTGGTGCAGGGGGCTCGTCCACTGAAGCTTTCTTT
>NA|TRBV20-1|few|TRBJ1-5
CSASGGGQPQHF
TGCAGTGCTAGTGGCGGGGGACAGCCCCAGCATTTT
>NA|TRBV27|NA|TRBJ2-7
CASSLDSLREQYF
TGTGCCAGCAGTCTGGACAGTCTCAGGGAGCAGTACTTC
>NA|TRBV5-6|NA|TRBJ2-1
CASSRLTGIPYNEQFF
TGTGCCAGCAGCCGTCTTACAGGGATCCCCTACAATGAGCAGTTCTTC